Listed below are T cell receptor beta chains from one sample, sequenced in a study of blood T cell repertoires in COVID-19. This table comes from immunoSEQ multiplex PCR, and its TCRdb copy is limited to in-frame clones, with some not included. Of around 250,000 clones listed, around 87% were seen once; the top ten hold 3.5% to 4%. The source material was peripheral blood. The receptors shown here come from a man aged 18 to 30 with active or convalescent COVID-19. Both conserved end residues are part of each CDR3. The order of the fields is V gene, clone size, J gene, D gene, CDR3 protein, CDR3 DNA. D genes are given only for firm matches. The listing skips clone size in some rows; elsewhere it reads once, few, many or a size class.

TRBV11-3	-	TRBJ1-1	-	CASSLVEESEAFF	TGTGCCAGCAGCTTAGTTGAAGAGTCCGAAGCTTTCTTT
TRBV2	-	TRBJ1-2	TRBD1	CASSPQGAGYTF	TGTGCCAGCAGTCCACAGGGGGCTGGCTACACCTTC
TRBV28	once	TRBJ1-5	-	CASSPREVSQPQHF	TGTGCCAGCAGTCCAAGGGAGGTGAGCCAGCCCCAGCATTTT
TRBV6-2/TRBV6-3	-	TRBJ2-6	TRBD2	CASSLKGLAGTGANVLTF	TGTGCCAGCAGTTTAAAGGGACTAGCGGGAACTGGGGCCAACGTCCTGACTTTC
TRBV5-6	-	TRBJ2-1	TRBD1	CASILQGNEQFF	TGTGCCAGCATACTACAGGGGAATGAGCAGTTCTTC
TRBV21-1	-	TRBJ1-3	-	CASCQGERAGNTIYF	TGTGCCTCTTGCCAGGGGGAGAGGGCTGGAAACACCATATATTTT
TRBV27	many	TRBJ2-7	-	CASAEGVYYEQYF	TGTGCCAGCGCCGAGGGGGTGTACTACGAGCAGTACTTC
TRBV7-2	-	TRBJ2-1	-	CASSLERGFEQFF	TGTGCCAGCAGCTTAGAGCGAGGGTTTGAGCAGTTCTTC
TRBV6-5	-	TRBJ1-1	-	CASSWGRLENTEAFF	TGTGCCAGCAGTTGGGGGCGCCTAGAGAACACTGAAGCTTTCTTT
TRBV27	-	TRBJ2-2	-	CASSLAGSTGELFF	TGTGCCAGCAGTTTGGCGGGTAGCACCGGGGAGCTGTTTTTT
TRBV2	-	TRBJ1-1	-	CASSELGTGSAFF	TGTGCCAGCAGTGAACTAGGAACGGGGAGTGCTTTCTTT
TRBV2	-	TRBJ1-6	TRBD1	CASRAGTAFLPLHF	TGTGCCAGCAGAGCCGGGACAGCGTTTTTACCCCTCCACTTT
TRBV2	-	TRBJ2-7	-	CARSLNSPKEQYF	TGTGCCAGAAGTTTAAATAGCCCGAAAGAGCAGTACTTC
TRBV7-2	-	TRBJ1-2	-	CASSYSGGAGLYYGYTF	TGTGCCAGCAGCTACTCTGGAGGGGCAGGGTTATACTATGGCTACACCTTC
TRBV24-1	-	TRBJ2-3	-	CATRSYRDTDTQYF	TGTGCCACCAGATCCTACAGGGACACAGATACGCAGTATTTT
TRBV15	-	TRBJ2-7	-	CATSRAQGPLWEQYF	TGTGCCACCAGCAGAGCTCAGGGTCCGCTTTGGGAGCAGTACTTC
TRBV6-5	-	TRBJ2-2	TRBD2	CASSYRAGGPGELFF	TGTGCCAGCAGTTACAGGGCGGGAGGGCCCGGGGAGCTGTTTTTT
TRBV19	-	TRBJ1-1	TRBD1	CASTLTGLEAFF	TGTGCCAGTACCCTGACAGGGCTGGAAGCTTTCTTT
TRBV6-6	-	TRBJ1-6	-	CASSYSKLLNSPLHF	TGTGCCAGCAGTTACTCGAAACTGCTTAATTCACCCCTCCACTTT
TRBV9	-	TRBJ1-2	-	CASSVASGGSYGYTF	TGTGCCAGCAGCGTAGCTTCCGGGGGGAGCTATGGCTACACCTTC
TRBV9	few	TRBJ2-6	TRBD1	CASSPDPGGAGANVLTF	TGTGCCAGCAGCCCAGACCCAGGGGGCGCGGGGGCCAACGTCCTGACTTTC
TRBV14	few	TRBJ2-7	TRBD1	CASSSQGAHYEQYF	TGTGCCAGCAGCTCTCAGGGGGCACACTACGAGCAGTACTTC
TRBV6-4	-	TRBJ1-2	TRBD1	CASSENRGPMEGYTF	TGTGCCAGCAGTGAGAATAGGGGGCCCATGGAGGGCTACACCTTC
TRBV11-3	-	TRBJ1-5	TRBD1	CASSLEQGSNQPQHF	TGTGCCAGCAGCTTAGAACAGGGGAGCAATCAGCCCCAGCATTTT
TRBV6-6	-	TRBJ2-3	-	CASSLADPSSTDTQYF	TGTGCCAGCAGTTTAGCCGATCCCTCTAGCACAGATACGCAGTATTTT
TRBV6-6	-	TRBJ1-1	-	CASRLPGMNTEAFF	TGTGCCAGCAGATTGCCGGGTATGAACACTGAAGCTTTCTTT
TRBV28	-	TRBJ1-5	-	CASRIGGLDQPQHF	TGTGCCAGCAGAATTGGCGGTTTGGATCAGCCCCAGCATTTT
TRBV2	once	TRBJ1-5	TRBD1	CASRGAAGQGQPQHF	TGTGCCAGCAGGGGAGCGGCGGGACAGGGTCAGCCCCAGCATTTT
TRBV11-2	-	TRBJ1-3	-	CASSLYGTGYSGNTIYF	TGTGCCAGCAGCTTATACGGAACAGGATACTCTGGAAACACCATATATTTT
TRBV6-5	once	TRBJ2-3	-	CASMGASDTQYF	TGTGCCAGCATGGGGGCGTCCGATACGCAGTATTTT
TRBV7-9	-	TRBJ2-3	-	CASSFYTDTQYF	TGTGCCAGCAGCTTTTACACAGATACGCAGTATTTT
TRBV5-5	-	TRBJ2-5	-	CASSLTGSETQYF	TGTGCCAGCAGCTTGACAGGTTCAGAGACCCAGTACTTC
TRBV7-3	-	TRBJ1-6	-	CASSAREPGSSPLHF	TGTGCCAGCAGCGCCCGGGAACCCGGTAGTTCACCCCTCCACTTT
TRBV12-3/TRBV12-4	-	TRBJ1-4	-	CASKEVGGEKLFF	TGTGCCAGCAAAGAGGTGGGAGGTGAAAAACTGTTTTTT
TRBV11-3	-	TRBJ2-7	TRBD1	CASSLEAGGANYEQYF	TGTGCCAGCAGCTTAGAGGCAGGGGGCGCCAATTACGAGCAGTACTTC
TRBV28	few	TRBJ1-1	-	CASSYSYGTEAFF	TGTGCCAGCAGTTACTCGTACGGCACTGAAGCTTTCTTT
TRBV27	-	TRBJ1-5	-	CASSLIPFITGGNQPQHF	TGTGCCAGCAGTTTAATACCGTTCATCACCGGGGGCAATCAGCCCCAGCATTTT
TRBV5-5	-	TRBJ2-3	TRBD1	CASSSTPGTVEYF	TGTGCCAGCAGCTCGACCCCCGGGACAGTAGAGTATTTT
TRBV6-5	-	TRBJ2-6	-	CASSYSTGSGANVLTF	TGTGCCAGCAGTTATTCCACAGGGTCGGGGGCCAACGTCCTGACTTTC
TRBV9	-	TRBJ2-1	-	CASSVGSGGWNEQFF	TGTGCCAGCAGCGTAGGTAGCGGTGGTTGGAATGAGCAGTTCTTC
TRBV24-1	-	TRBJ2-3	TRBD1	CATSGDRASTDTQYF	TGTGCCACCAGTGGAGACAGGGCTAGCACAGATACGCAGTATTTT
TRBV6-4	-	TRBJ2-3	TRBD2	CASSEEAGGGWDTQYF	TGTGCCAGCAGTGAAGAAGCGGGAGGGGGTTGGGATACGCAGTATTTT
TRBV5-5	once	TRBJ1-1	-	CASSLESLVEAFF	TGTGCCAGCAGCTTGGAAAGCTTGGTTGAAGCTTTCTTT
TRBV25-1	-	TRBJ2-3	-	CASSDRGSIGQGIDTQYF	TGTGCCAGCAGTGATAGGGGCTCCATTGGGCAGGGAATAGATACGCAGTATTTT
TRBV21-1	-	TRBJ2-7	-	CASSKRKRKRGGKLLVDDVQYF	TGTGCCAGCAGCAAAAGGAAAAGGAAGAGGGGGGGTAAGCTCCTGGTGGATGACGTGCAGTACTTC
TRBV5-4	few	TRBJ1-1	-	CASSLQGTTEAFF	TGTGCCAGCAGCTTGCAGGGGACCACTGAAGCTTTCTTT
TRBV3-1/TRBV3-2	-	TRBJ2-3	TRBD2	CASSPLAGAQDTQYF	TGTGCCAGCAGCCCACTAGCGGGGGCCCAGGATACGCAGTATTTT
TRBV7-9	few	TRBJ2-1	-	CASSLHRETLDEQFF	TGTGCCAGCAGCTTACACAGGGAGACACTAGACGAGCAGTTCTTC